This record covers a single T cell receptor beta chain. TCR cDNA, made by 5'RACE template switching, carried an added universal primer site and UMIs. Using its own MiXCR run on the 5' RACE reads, TCRdb lists one record per CDR3 protein. The sample holds approximately 300,000 distinct CDR3 sequences; roughly 8.7% are singletons and the top ten take about a sixth. The source of the sample is a study of T cells after yellow fever vaccination. The wider study: Researchers used SMART-Seq v4 Ultra Low Input to prepare fractions that had low cell numbers.

Germline loops: CDR1 LNHDA, CDR2 SQIVND (reference sequence). V lost 8 bases to trimming and J lost 0 bases, with 17 bases between them. The CDR3 is 16 amino acids. The sequence was collected from a man younger than 35 who received the YFV17D yellow fever vaccine. This chain links TRBV19 with TRBJ1-5, with D hard to call. The material sequenced was PBMCs, taken on the day of the first yellow fever vaccination. CDR3 DNA: TGTGCCAGTGTTTTAGGATCAGCTAATAGCAATCAGCCCCAGCATTTT. Protein: CASVLGSANSNQPQHF.